These 29 T cell receptor beta chains share one sample of origin, sequenced in a study of chemoradiotherapy in HPV16-positive cancers. Clones were read by immunoSEQ multiplex PCR, and TCRdb kept only the in-frame ones, dropping some. The sample shows about 14,000 clones, roughly nine tenths of them seen only once. The material was tumor tissue, obtained from a patient who underwent chemoradiotherapy. The origin of the receptors is a human donor with HPV-associated anogenital cancer.

This chain links TRBV18 with TRBJ2-1, with D uncertain. Germline CDR1 reads KGHSH; CDR2 reads LQKENI. The CDR3 has 13 residues. V dropped 0 bases and J dropped 3 bases, with 3 bases sitting between them. This CDR3 is CASSPPSYNEQFF. In DNA form, the CDR3 reads TGTGCCAGCTCACCACCTAGCTACAATGAGCAGTTCTTC.

CDR3 region: CASSFKGADQPQHF. The DNA of the CDR3 is TGTGCCAGCAGCTTTAAAGGGGCCGACCAGCCCCAGCATTTT. This chain connects TRBV5-5 to TRBJ1-5; possible D gene TRBD1, 5 bases. V lost 2 bases and J lost 7, with 13 bases in between. Germline V gene data show CDR1 as SGHKS and CDR2 as YYEKEE (reference sequence). The CDR3 is made up of 14 amino acids.

This clone was recorded a few times. The sample contains more than one DNA sequence encoding this CDR3. The rearrangement joins TRBV7-9 to TRBJ2-7; D is ambiguous. V was clipped by 1 base and J by 6 bases, with 10 bases between them. The germline V gene has CDR1 SEHNR and CDR2 FQNEAQ (reference sequence). The CDR3 is 13 amino acids. The CDR3 loop is CASSLGGVSEQYF. The DNA of the CDR3 is TGTGCCAGCAGCTTAGGTGGGGTATCCGAGCAGTACTTC.

The chain is built from TRBV12-5 and TRBJ2-3; possibly TRBD2 for D (6 bases). V lost 1 base, J lost 7 bases, and 18 bases lay in between. The CDR3 contains 16 residues. Germline values: CDR1 LGHNT, CDR2 FRNRAP. CDR3 region: CASGLGPPGLIHTQYF. CDR3 in DNA: TGTGCTAGTGGTTTGGGACCACCGGGACTCATCCATACGCAGTATTTT.

The chain employs TRBV15 and TRBJ1-1, with D unresolved. Germline V gene sequence: CDR1 LNHNV, CDR2 YYDKDF (reference sequence). Trimming removed 0 bases from V and 1 base from J, with 9 bases in between. CDR3 size: 15 residues. This chain's CDR3 is CATSRDYEWNTEAFF. The CDR3 bases are TGTGCCACCAGCAGAGACTATGAATGGAACACTGAAGCTTTCTTT.

The chain carries TRBV29-1 and TRBJ2-5; TRBD2 matches 9 bases. The CDR3 contains 15 residues. Germline V gene lookup returns CDR1 SQVTM and CDR2 ANQGSEA. The ends lost 1 base at V and 5 bases at J; junction bases unmatched: 8. This CDR3 is CSVEGGREFGETQYF. The CDR3 nucleotides are TGCAGCGTTGAAGGCGGGAGGGAGTTTGGGGAGACCCAGTACTTC. Full variable domain (remainder filled in from reference TRBV29-1 and TRBJ2-5): SAVISQKPSRDICQRGTSLTIQCQVDSQVTMMFWYRQQPGQSLTLIATANQGSEATYESGFVIDKFPISRPNLTFSTLTVSNMSPEDSSIYLCSVEGGREFGETQYFGPGTRLLVL.

This clone was seen a single time. This chain links TRBV2 with TRBJ2-5, with D unclear. The CDR3 has 13 amino acids. CDR1 is SNHLY, CDR2 FYNNEI, per germline. Trimming stripped 4 bases from V and 5 bases from J, with 11 bases between. CDR3 amino acids: CASSVGWRETQYF. The CDR3 region has the DNA TGTGCCAGCAGTGTTGGTTGGCGGGAGACCCAGTACTTC.

The rearrangement links TRBV5-4 to TRBJ1-2; D is perhaps TRBD1 (5 bases). V was shortened by 4 bases and J by 8 bases, with 24 bases between the two germline ends. CDR3 length equals 16 residues. Germline loops: CDR1 SGHNT, CDR2 YYREEE (reference sequence). The CDR3 loop is CASSPTGTRLFKGYTF. CDR3 sequence (DNA): TGTGCCAGCAGCCCTACCGGGACCCGCCTTTTTAAAGGCTACACCTTC.

The chain links TRBV19 to TRBJ1-4, with 7 positions matching TRBD1. V was pared by 5 bases and J by 3 bases, with 6 bases of the junction left unmatched. The length of the CDR3 is 15 residues. Germline lookup yields CDR1 LNHDA and CDR2 SQIVND (reference sequence). The CDR3 nucleotides are TGTGCCAGTAGTGGAGGGACAGCGTCTAATGAAAAACTGTTTTTT. This codes for CASSGGTASNEKLFF.

The chain joins TRBV5-4 to TRBJ2-7; D is unresolved. V was trimmed by 0 bases and J by 0 bases, leaving 7 bases between them. This CDR3 region has 14 residues. The germline CDR1 and CDR2 sequences are SGHNT and YYREEE (reference sequence). CDR3 loop: CASSLDTSSYEQYF. CDR3 sequence (DNA): TGTGCCAGCAGCTTGGATACCAGCTCCTACGAGCAGTACTTC.

This chain connects TRBV6-1 to TRBJ2-7; D not certain. Trimming shortened V by 5 bases and J by 3 bases, and 5 bases separated the two germline ends. Germline assignment: CDR1 MNHNS and CDR2 SASEGT. CDR3 size: 11 residues. CDR3 loop: CASSLYYEQYF. The CDR3 DNA is TGTGCCAGCAGTCTTTACTACGAGCAGTACTTC.

The chain combines TRBV7-3 with TRBJ2-2; no definite D call. With 5 bases removed from V and 0 bases from J, the gap between germline ends came to 7 bases. The CDR3 consists of 14 residues. Germline V gene data show CDR1 as SGHTA and CDR2 as FQGTGA. The CDR3 is CASSPYSNTGELFF. The CDR3 DNA reads TGTGCCAGCAGCCCGTACTCGAACACCGGGGAGCTGTTTTTT.

V is TRBV5-1 and J is TRBJ2-4; 8 bases line up with TRBD1. Germline trimming cut 4 bases from V and 8 bases from J; bases unmatched to any gene: 11. In germline, CDR1 is SGHRS, CDR2 YFSETQ. This CDR3 spans 15 amino acids. CDR3 bases: TGCGCCAGCAGCAAAGGACAGGGAGGTGTTGACATTCAGTACTTC. This codes for CASSKGQGGVDIQYF.

The table lists this clone with a few counts. The chain combines TRBV7-3 with TRBJ1-5; D ambiguous. The V gene lost 2 bases and the J gene lost 1 base, with 3 bases spanning the gap. CDR1 SGHTA and CDR2 FQGTGA come from the germline V gene. The CDR3 is 13 residues long. In DNA, the CDR3 is TGTGCCAGCAGCTTACAGAGCAATCAGCCCCAGCATTTT. Translation: CASSLQSNQPQHF.

The chain joins TRBV11-2 to TRBJ1-1; 7 bases agree with TRBD1. This CDR3 spans 15 amino acids. CDR1 and CDR2 (germline): SGHAT, FQNNGV. J lost 0 bases, V lost 3 bases, and 4 bases had no gene match. CDR3 in amino acids: CASSLEGALNTEAFF. In nucleotides, the CDR3 is TGTGCCAGCAGCTTGGAGGGGGCCCTGAACACTGAAGCTTTCTTT.

This chain connects TRBV28 to TRBJ2-7; possibly TRBD2 for D (6 bases). The germline V gene encodes CDR1 MDHEN and CDR2 SYDVKM. The CDR3 consists of 16 residues. The V gene lost 5 bases and the J gene lost 4 bases, with 21 bases spanning the gap. The CDR3 here is CASSQPGEWDSYEQYF. Written as DNA, the CDR3 is TGTGCCAGCAGTCAGCCCGGTGAGTGGGACTCGTACGAGCAGTACTTC.

DNA for the CDR3: TGTGCCAGCAGTTACCAGACAGGGGCGGCTGGAAACACCATATATTTT. Translated, it gives CASSYQTGAAGNTIYF. The chain has TRBV6-6 and TRBJ1-3; 8 bases are shared with TRBD1. This CDR3 comprises 16 residues. From germline, CDR1 is MNHNY and CDR2 SVGAGI (reference sequence). V shed 2 bases and J 2 bases; nucleotides not matched to a gene: 5.

The chain employs TRBV7-2 and TRBJ1-1, with D maybe TRBD1 (5 bases). V shed 3 bases and J shed 9 bases, with 20 bases lying between them. The CDR3 extends over 15 amino acids. From germline, CDR1 is SGHTA and CDR2 FQGNSA. CDR3 DNA sequence: TGTGCCAGCAGCTTGCGCGTTGTCGGGGGGGAAAAAGCTTTCTTT. Its protein product is CASSLRVVGGEKAFF.

This CDR3 reads CASSKVRGLGWPYEQYF. The CDR3 DNA follows: TGTGCCAGCAGCAAGGTAAGGGGATTGGGTTGGCCCTACGAGCAGTACTTC. V and J are TRBV21-1 and TRBJ2-7; TRBD1 is the table's D call and was not checked against the DNA. TRBV21-1 is a listed pseudogene. This CDR3 spans 17 amino acids.

This sequence joins TRBV19 and TRBJ1-2; tentative D call: TRBD1 (5 bases). V lost 4 bases, J lost 6 bases, and 18 bases lay in between. Germline V gene data show CDR1 as LNHDA and CDR2 as SQIVND (reference sequence). The CDR3 is made up of 15 amino acids. CDR3 residues: CASSNPSRGVDGYTF. The DNA of the CDR3 is TGTGCCAGTAGTAACCCTTCCCGAGGGGTTGATGGCTACACCTTC. Full variable domain (outside the CDR3, taken from reference TRBV19 and TRBJ1-2): DGGITQSPKYLFRKEGQNVTLSCEQNLNHDAMYWYRQDPGQGLRLIYYSQIVNDFQKGDIAEGYSVSREKKESFPLTVTSAQKNPTAFYLCASSNPSRGVDGYTFGSGTRLTVV.

This clone was observed a few times. The chain links TRBV7-9 to TRBJ1-1; D is undetermined. This CDR3 contains 14 residues. The V end was cut by 3 bases, the J end by 2 bases, with 10 bases between. Germline CDR1 SEHNR, CDR2 FQNEAQ (reference sequence). As DNA, the CDR3 is TGTGCCAGCAGCTTGTACGGAATTAACACTGAAGCTTTCTTT. Protein sequence: CASSLYGINTEAFF.

The chain combines TRBV20-1 with TRBJ1-2; D gene unclear. Germline loops: CDR1 DFQATT, CDR2 SNEGSKA (reference sequence). The V and J ends lost 2 bases and 12 bases respectively, with 13 bases between them. The CDR3 is made up of 11 amino acids. DNA for the CDR3: TGCAGTGCTAGAACGGCTCCCATCCACACCTTC. Residues: CSARTAPIHTF.

The chain has TRBV11-2 and TRBJ2-1; 11 bases align to TRBD2. Germline CDR1 and CDR2: SGHAT and FQNNGV. The CDR3 is made up of 14 amino acids. V trimming: 7 bases; J trimming: 4 bases; junction bases outside the gene matches: 3. In nucleotides, the CDR3 is TGTGCCAGCACGGGACTAGCGGTTTACAATGAGCAGTTCTTC. Protein: CASTGLAVYNEQFF.

The chain combines TRBV6-1 with TRBJ2-3; D unclear. In germline, CDR1 is MNHNS, CDR2 SASEGT. The V end was cut by 5 bases, the J end by 4 bases, with 4 bases between. This CDR3 comprises 11 residues. The CDR3 sequence: CASSQADTQYF. The CDR3 DNA reads TGTGCCAGCAGTCAGGCAGATACGCAGTATTTT.

V is TRBV6-5 and J is TRBJ2-7; 13 bases are shared with TRBD2. J was trimmed by 4 bases and V by 6 bases; bases with no gene match: 3. Germline CDR1 MNHEY, CDR2 SVGAGI. This CDR3 spans 14 amino acids. The CDR3 DNA sequence: TGTGCCAGCAGGGGACTAGCGGGGATATACGAGCAGTACTTC. Translating gives CASRGLAGIYEQYF.

V and J are TRBV7-8 and TRBJ1-1, with D possibly TRBD1 on 5 matching bases. Germline V gives CDR1 SGHVS, CDR2 FQNEAQ. The length of the CDR3 is 17 residues. V was pared by 1 base and J by 5 bases, with 20 bases between. The CDR3 loop is CASSLVLGQGIRTEAFF. CDR3 DNA sequence: TGTGCCAGCAGCTTAGTTCTTGGGCAGGGAATACGGACTGAAGCTTTCTTT. Filled out from reference TRBV7-8 and TRBJ1-1, the complete variable domain reads GAGVSQSPRYKVAKRGQDVALRCDPISGHVSLFWYQQALGQGPEFLTYFQNEAQLDKSGLPSDRFFAERPEGSVSTLKIQRTQQEDSAVYLCASSLVLGQGIRTEAFFGQGTRLTVV.

The V gene is TRBV11-2, the J gene TRBJ2-3; D remains ambiguous. Trimming took off 1 base at V and 5 bases at J, with 19 bases between the two ends. Germline loops: CDR1 SGHAT, CDR2 FQNNGV. CDR3 length: 17 residues. CDR3 DNA: TGTGCCAGCAGCTTAGTAACTGGTGTGAGAATCAAAGATACGCAGTATTTT. Translated, it gives CASSLVTGVRIKDTQYF.

The gene calls are TRBV4-1 and TRBJ1-3; D ambiguous. The germline V gene has CDR1 MGHRA and CDR2 YSYEKL. Trimming stripped 2 bases from V and 1 base from J, with 6 bases between. The CDR3 extends over 14 amino acids. The CDR3 here is CASSQRESGNTIYF. Here the CDR3 DNA reads TGCGCCAGCAGCCAACGTGAGTCTGGAAACACCATATATTTT.

The rearrangement uses TRBV11-2 and TRBJ2-5; 8 bases match TRBD2. The J segment lost 1 base and the V segment lost 5 bases, leaving 6 bases of the junction unmatched. Per the germline V gene, CDR1 is SGHAT and CDR2 is FQNNGV. The CDR3 has 15 residues. CDR3: CASSPGGESQETQYF. CDR3 in DNA: TGTGCCAGCAGCCCCGGGGGGGAGAGCCAAGAGACCCAGTACTTC.